A selection of T cell receptor beta chains follows, all from one sample in a study of blood T cell repertoires in COVID-19. Libraries were prepared by immunoSEQ multiplex PCR; TCRdb keeps only in-frame clonotypes and omits some of them. The sample yields about 260,000 clones, around 90% seen once. Sequenced input: peripheral blood. The source is a human donor in a cohort sampled during active COVID-19. The CDR3 runs from the conserved cysteine through the conserved F or W. The D gene is left open where the match is weak. The listing skips clone size in some rows; elsewhere it reads once, few, many or a size class.

clone size,V gene,J gene,D gene,CDR3 protein,CDR3 DNA
-,TRBV18,TRBJ2-7,TRBD1,CASSQDRGRYEQYF,TGTGCCAGCTCACAGGACAGGGGGCGGTACGAGCAGTACTTC
-,TRBV5-5,TRBJ2-7,TRBD2,CASSWEGLAGDKQYF,TGTGCCAGCAGCTGGGAAGGACTAGCGGGAGATAAGCAGTACTTC
-,TRBV19,TRBJ1-1,-,CASISGDFGTEAFF,TGTGCCAGTATTTCAGGGGATTTCGGCACTGAAGCTTTCTTT
once,TRBV6-5,TRBJ2-7,TRBD1,CASSYSHRQGASEQYF,TGTGCCAGCAGTTACTCACATCGGCAGGGGGCGAGCGAGCAGTACTTC
-,TRBV30,TRBJ1-3,-,CAWSRDRLNTIYF,TGTGCCTGGAGTCGTGACAGGCTGAACACCATATATTTT
-,TRBV3-1/TRBV3-2,TRBJ2-5,TRBD2,CASSPTSGGETQYF,TGTGCCAGCAGCCCGACTAGCGGGGGGGAGACCCAGTACTTC
-,TRBV19,TRBJ1-5,-,CASSIAWGQGSGQPQHF,TGTGCCAGTAGTATAGCATGGGGGCAGGGTTCAGGTCAGCCCCAGCATTTT
-,TRBV10-3,TRBJ2-7,TRBD2,CATRGLADSYEQYF,TGTGCCACCCGGGGACTAGCGGACTCCTACGAGCAGTACTTC
few,TRBV6-1,TRBJ1-2,TRBD1,CASSEPFSLGRPGQLNYGYTF,TGTGCCAGCAGTGAACCATTTTCCCTGGGCCGTCCGGGACAGCTAAACTATGGCTACACCTTC
-,TRBV5-4,TRBJ2-7,TRBD2,CASSLAGGDEQYF,TGTGCCAGCAGCTTAGCGGGGGGGGACGAGCAGTACTTC